This T cell receptor (beta chain) appears in the sequencing data of a study of long-term antiretroviral therapy in people with HIV. Study conclusions and caveats: Despite increasing after ART, diversity remained lower than that of transplant donor controls.

Everyone in the study who had HIV was treated in the United States. Survey level was the resolution at which the v3.0 immunoSEQ assay ran. Some clones are missing from TCRdb's copy, which holds only in-frame ones; the method was immunoSEQ multiplex PCR. Here the sample spans approximately 35,000 clones, 65% to 80% being singletons. The CDR3 covers 13 residues. Germline CDR1 and CDR2: SNHLY and FYNNEI. V lost 4 bases and J 10 bases, leaving 15 bases between the germline ends. A note on this clone: The antigen remains undetermined.

The sequence derives from a woman aged 45 to 65 with HIV. This chain links TRBV2 with TRBJ2-3, with D possibly TRBD2 on 6 matching bases. The sequenced sample was unsorted PBMCs, obtained 3.1 years after starting antiretroviral therapy. CDR3 bases: TGTGCCAGCAGTGCCCAAGCGGCGGGGCCGCAGTATTTT. Translating gives CASSAQAAGPQYF.